The rows below give T cell receptor beta chains drawn from one sample of a study of blood T cell repertoires in COVID-19. TCRdb keeps only in-frame clones here, not all; method: immunoSEQ multiplex PCR. Of 65,000 or so clones listed, about 80% are singletons. Sequencing used peripheral blood. The receptors were sampled from a man aged 60 to 69 with acute or convalescent COVID-19. Both conserved end residues are part of each CDR3. D genes are given only for firm matches. Clone size is not always given. Where it is, it says once, few, many or a class for expanded clones.

v_gene,j_gene,abundance,d_gene,len,CDR3aa,CDR3nt
TRBV2,TRBJ2-3,.,.,13,CASSTGFTDTQYF,TGTGCCAGCAGTACAGGGTTCACAGATACGCAGTATTTT
TRBV19,TRBJ2-1,.,.,17,CASSIDSAGSFYNEQFF,TGTGCCAGTAGTATCGATTCGGCCGGGTCTTTTTACAATGAGCAGTTCTTC
TRBV7-2,TRBJ1-1,.,.,16,CASSLTAGDVNTEAFF,TGTGCCAGCAGCTTAACGGCAGGGGATGTGAACACTGAAGCTTTCTTT
TRBV30,TRBJ2-3,.,.,14,CAWTRASSTDTQYF,TGTGCCTGGACGCGGGCGTCTAGCACAGATACGCAGTATTTT
TRBV29-1,TRBJ1-2,.,TRBD1,13,CSADREGPYGYTF,TGCAGCGCCGACAGGGAAGGACCCTATGGCTACACCTTC
TRBV7-9,TRBJ1-3,.,.,14,CASSSTLNGQGLDF,TGTGCCAGCAGCTCCACTTTGAACGGTCAGGGCTTGGATTTT
TRBV14,TRBJ1-1,.,.,15,CASSPRGGGGTEAFF,TGTGCCAGCAGCCCCAGGGGCGGGGGAGGTACTGAAGCTTTCTTT
TRBV21-1,TRBJ2-2,.,.,20,CASSKGRYGRTGINTGELFF,TGTGCCAGCAGCAAAGGACGCTACGGACGGACAGGCATTAACACCGGGGAGCTGTTTTTT
TRBV5-1,TRBJ1-6,once,.,14,CASSLYPENSPLHF,TGCGCCAGCAGCTTGTACCCCGAGAATTCACCCCTCCACTTT
TRBV29-1,TRBJ1-2,few,.,14,CSVVEGGNNYGYTF,TGCAGCGTTGTAGAGGGGGGGAATAACTATGGCTACACCTTC
TRBV7-9,TRBJ2-1,few,.,12,CASSIEYSEQFF,TGTGCCAGCAGCATTGAGTACAGTGAGCAGTTCTTC
TRBV6-1,TRBJ1-6,.,TRBD1,17,CASSGQHLTGVVSPLHF,TGTGCCAGCAGTGGGCAGCACTTGACAGGGGTTGTTTCACCCCTCCACTTT
TRBV11-2,TRBJ2-7,.,TRBD2,14,CASSFSGRGNEQYF,TGTGCCAGCAGCTTTTCAGGGCGGGGGAACGAGCAGTACTTC
TRBV4-2,TRBJ1-2,few,.,17,CASSQEAEATTAHGYTF,TGTGCCAGCAGCCAAGAGGCTGAGGCCACCACCGCCCATGGCTACACCTTC
TRBV6-2/TRBV6-3,TRBJ2-2,.,TRBD1,15,CASSSGTGNTGELFF,TGTGCCAGCAGTTCCGGGACAGGGAACACCGGGGAGCTGTTTTTT
TRBV5-1,TRBJ1-1,.,.,15,CASSLVGGGDTEAFF,TGCGCCAGCAGCTTGGTGGGGGGAGGAGACACTGAAGCTTTCTTT
TRBV27,TRBJ2-5,.,.,15,CASSSLNQGIPTQYF,TGTGCCAGCAGTTCCCTAAACCAGGGTATCCCGACCCAGTACTTC
TRBV14,TRBJ2-7,few,TRBD2,15,CASLTIIAGDTEQYF,TGTGCCAGCCTGACCATTATAGCGGGGGACACCGAGCAGTACTTC
TRBV19,TRBJ1-4,.,.,14,CASSISRGNEKLFF,TGTGCCAGTAGTATTTCCCGGGGGAATGAAAAACTGTTTTTT
TRBV6-1,TRBJ1-2,.,.,14,CASSERSGLLGYTF,TGTGCCAGCAGTGAACGGTCAGGGCTCTTGGGCTACACCTTC
TRBV5-1,TRBJ1-2,.,.,12,CASSYDGYGYTF,TGCGCCAGCAGCTATGACGGGTATGGCTACACCTTC
TRBV7-8,TRBJ2-7,.,TRBD2,13,CASSLMAGDEQYF,TGTGCCAGCAGCCTCATGGCGGGGGACGAGCAGTACTTC
TRBV2,TRBJ1-5,.,.,13,CASAGDSNQPQHF,TGTGCCAGCGCAGGGGATAGCAATCAGCCCCAGCATTTT